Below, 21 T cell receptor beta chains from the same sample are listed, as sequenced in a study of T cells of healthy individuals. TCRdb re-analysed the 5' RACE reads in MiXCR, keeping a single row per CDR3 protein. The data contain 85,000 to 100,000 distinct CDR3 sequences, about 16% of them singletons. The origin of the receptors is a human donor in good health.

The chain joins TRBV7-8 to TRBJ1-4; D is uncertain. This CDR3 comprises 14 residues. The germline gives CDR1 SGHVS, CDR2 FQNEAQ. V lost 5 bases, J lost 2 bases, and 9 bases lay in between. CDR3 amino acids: CASSPGRTNEKLFF. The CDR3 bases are TGTGCCAGCAGCCCTGGGCGCACTAATGAAAAACTGTTTTTT.

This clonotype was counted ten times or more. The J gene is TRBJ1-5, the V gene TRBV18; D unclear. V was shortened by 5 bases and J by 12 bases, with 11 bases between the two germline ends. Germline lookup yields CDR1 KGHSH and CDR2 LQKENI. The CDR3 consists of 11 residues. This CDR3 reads CASSSTEDQHF. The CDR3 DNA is TGTGCCAGCTCATCGACTGAAGACCAGCATTTT.

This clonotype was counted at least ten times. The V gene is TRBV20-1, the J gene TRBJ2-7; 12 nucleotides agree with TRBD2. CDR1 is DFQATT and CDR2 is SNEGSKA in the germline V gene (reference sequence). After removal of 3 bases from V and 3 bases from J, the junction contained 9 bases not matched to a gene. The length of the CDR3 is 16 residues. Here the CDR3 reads CSASGTRTSGIYEQYF. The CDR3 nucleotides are TGCAGTGCTAGTGGGACGCGGACTAGCGGGATCTACGAGCAGTACTTC.

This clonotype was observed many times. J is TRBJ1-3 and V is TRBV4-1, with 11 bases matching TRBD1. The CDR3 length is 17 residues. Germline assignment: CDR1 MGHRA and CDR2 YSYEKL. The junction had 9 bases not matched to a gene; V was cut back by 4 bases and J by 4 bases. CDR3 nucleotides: TGCGCCAGCAGCCTAAATCGCGGGACAGGGGGAGGAAACACCATATATTTT. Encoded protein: CASSLNRGTGGGNTIYF.

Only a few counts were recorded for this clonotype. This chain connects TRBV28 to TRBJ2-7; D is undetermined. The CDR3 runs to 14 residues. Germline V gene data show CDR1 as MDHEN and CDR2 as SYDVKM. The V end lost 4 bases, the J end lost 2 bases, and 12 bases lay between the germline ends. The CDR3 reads CASSSSGHPYEQYF. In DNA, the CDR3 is TGTGCCAGCAGTTCCTCCGGGCATCCCTACGAGCAGTACTTC.

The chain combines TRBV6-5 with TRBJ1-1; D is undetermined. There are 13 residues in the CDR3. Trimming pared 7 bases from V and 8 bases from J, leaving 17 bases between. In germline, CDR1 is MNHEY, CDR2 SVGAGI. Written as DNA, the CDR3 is TGTGCCAGCAAAAACGGACGGGCGACAGAAGCTTTCTTT. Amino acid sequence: CASKNGRATEAFF.

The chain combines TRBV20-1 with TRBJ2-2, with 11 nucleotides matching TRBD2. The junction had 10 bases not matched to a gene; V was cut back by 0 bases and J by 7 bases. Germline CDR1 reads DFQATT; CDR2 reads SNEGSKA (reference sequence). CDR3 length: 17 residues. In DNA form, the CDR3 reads TGCAGTGCTAGAGAAGGGGTGGGGACTAGCGGACACGGGGAGCTGTTTTTT. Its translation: CSAREGVGTSGHGELFF.

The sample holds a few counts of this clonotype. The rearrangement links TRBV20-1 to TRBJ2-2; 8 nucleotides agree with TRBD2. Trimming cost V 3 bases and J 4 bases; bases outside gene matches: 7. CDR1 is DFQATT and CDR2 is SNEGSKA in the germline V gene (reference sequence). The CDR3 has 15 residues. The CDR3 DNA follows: TGCAGTGCTAGTGAAGCGGGGGCCGCCACCGGGGAGCTGTTTTTT. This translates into CSASEAGAATGELFF.

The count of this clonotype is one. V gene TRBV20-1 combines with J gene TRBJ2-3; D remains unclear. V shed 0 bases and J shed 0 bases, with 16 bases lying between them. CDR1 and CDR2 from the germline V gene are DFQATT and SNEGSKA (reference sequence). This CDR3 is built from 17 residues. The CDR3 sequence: CSARDPLKLISTDTQYF. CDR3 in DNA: TGCAGTGCTAGAGATCCCTTAAAACTCATTAGCACAGATACGCAGTATTTT.

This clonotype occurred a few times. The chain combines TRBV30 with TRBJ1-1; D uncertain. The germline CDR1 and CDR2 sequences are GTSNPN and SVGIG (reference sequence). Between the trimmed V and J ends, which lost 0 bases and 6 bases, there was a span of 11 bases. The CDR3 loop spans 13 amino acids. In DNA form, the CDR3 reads TGTGCCTGGAGTGTACACGGCGGGGCTGAAGCTTTCTTT. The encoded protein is CAWSVHGGAEAFF.

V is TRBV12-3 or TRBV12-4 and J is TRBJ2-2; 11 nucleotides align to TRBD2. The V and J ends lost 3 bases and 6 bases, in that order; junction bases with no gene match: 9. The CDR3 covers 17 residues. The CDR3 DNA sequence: TGTGCCAGCAGTTTCAATTTAGCGGGAGGGGGACCCGGGGAGCTGTTTTTT. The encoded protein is CASSFNLAGGGPGELFF.

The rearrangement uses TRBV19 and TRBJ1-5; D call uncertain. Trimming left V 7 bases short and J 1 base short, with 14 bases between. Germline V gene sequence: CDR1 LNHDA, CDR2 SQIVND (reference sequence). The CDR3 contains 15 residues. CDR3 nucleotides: TGTGCCAGTACCCGGAAACCTGGGAGCAATCAGCCCCAGCATTTT. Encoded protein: CASTRKPGSNQPQHF.

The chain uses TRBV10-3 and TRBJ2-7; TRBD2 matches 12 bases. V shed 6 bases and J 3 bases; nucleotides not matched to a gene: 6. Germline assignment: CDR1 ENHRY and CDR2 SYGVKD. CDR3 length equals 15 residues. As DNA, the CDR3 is TGTGCCATCAGAAGACTAGCGGGGGAGATCTACGAGCAGTACTTC. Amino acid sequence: CAIRRLAGEIYEQYF.

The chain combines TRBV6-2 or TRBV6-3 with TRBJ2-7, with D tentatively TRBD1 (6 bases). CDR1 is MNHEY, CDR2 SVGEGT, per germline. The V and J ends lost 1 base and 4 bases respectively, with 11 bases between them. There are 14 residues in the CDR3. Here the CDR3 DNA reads TGTGCCAGCAGTTACTATGGACAGCCTTACGAGCAGTACTTC. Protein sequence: CASSYYGQPYEQYF.

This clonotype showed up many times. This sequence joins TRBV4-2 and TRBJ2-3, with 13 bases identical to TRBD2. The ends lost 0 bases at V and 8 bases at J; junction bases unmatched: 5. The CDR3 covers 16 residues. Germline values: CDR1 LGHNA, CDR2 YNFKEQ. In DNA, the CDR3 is TGTGCCAGCAGCCAAGACCTACTAGCGGGGGGGATTACGCAGTATTTT. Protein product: CASSQDLLAGGITQYF.

The CDR3 nucleotides read TGTGCCAGCAGCGCAAGGACACTGAACTACAATGAGCAGTTCTTC. Its protein product is CASSARTLNYNEQFF. The J gene is TRBJ2-1, the V gene TRBV11-3, with a weak D call TRBD1 (5 bases). This CDR3 is 15 amino acids long. The V end was cut by 5 bases, the J end by 3 bases, with 14 bases between. From germline, CDR1 is SGHNT and CDR2 YENEEA.

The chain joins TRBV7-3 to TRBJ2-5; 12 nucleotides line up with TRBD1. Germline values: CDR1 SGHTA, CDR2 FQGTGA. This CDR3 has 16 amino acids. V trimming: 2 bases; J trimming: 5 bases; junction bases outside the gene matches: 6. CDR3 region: CASSLLGTGGGETQYF. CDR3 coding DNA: TGTGCCAGCAGCTTACTAGGGACAGGGGGCGGGGAGACCCAGTACTTC.

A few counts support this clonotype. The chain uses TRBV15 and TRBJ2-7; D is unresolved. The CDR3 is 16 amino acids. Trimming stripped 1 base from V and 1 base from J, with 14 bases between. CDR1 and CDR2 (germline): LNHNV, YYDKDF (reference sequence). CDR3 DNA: TGTGCCACCAGCAGAGGGGTAGTCAGGCTATCCTACGAGCAGTACTTC. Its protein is CATSRGVVRLSYEQYF.

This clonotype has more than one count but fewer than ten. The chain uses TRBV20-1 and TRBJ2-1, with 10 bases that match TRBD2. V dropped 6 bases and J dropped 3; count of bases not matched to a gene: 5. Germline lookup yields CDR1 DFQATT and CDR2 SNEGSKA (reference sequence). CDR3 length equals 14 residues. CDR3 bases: TGCAGTGCCTTGGGACTAGCGCACTACAATGAGCAGTTCTTC. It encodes CSALGLAHYNEQFF.

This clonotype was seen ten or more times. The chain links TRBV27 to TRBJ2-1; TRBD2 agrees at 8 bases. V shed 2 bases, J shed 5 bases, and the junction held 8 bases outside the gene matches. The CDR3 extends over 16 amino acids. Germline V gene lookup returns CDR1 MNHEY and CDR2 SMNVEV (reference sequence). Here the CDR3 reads CASSLRGLVPNNEQFF. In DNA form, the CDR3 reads TGTGCCAGCAGTTTACGGGGACTAGTCCCTAACAATGAGCAGTTCTTC.

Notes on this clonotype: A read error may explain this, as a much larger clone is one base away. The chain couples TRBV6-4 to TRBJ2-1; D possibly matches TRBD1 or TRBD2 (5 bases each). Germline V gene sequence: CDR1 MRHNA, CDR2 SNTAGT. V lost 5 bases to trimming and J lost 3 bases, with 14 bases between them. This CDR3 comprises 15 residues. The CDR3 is CASSTGTNFYNEQFF. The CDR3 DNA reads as TGTGCCAGCAGTACCGGGACGAATTTCTACAATGAGCAGTTCTTC.